The rows below give T cell receptor beta chains drawn from one sample of a study of shared clonotypes between healthy human individuals. The protocol was immunoSEQ multiplex PCR, while the TCRdb copy is restricted to in-frame clones and leaves out a portion. The data hold hundreds of thousands of clones, with roughly 77% observed a single time. Sequences were obtained from PBMCs. These receptors came from a woman in her thirties or forties in good health. Some clones in this sample may be carry-over from other donors' samples. Each CDR3 is given with its conserved first and last residue. The D gene is left open where the match is weak. Clone size is shown for a subset of rows, as once, few, many or a class of expanded clone.

D gene	clone size	V gene	J gene	CDR3 DNA	CDR3 protein
.	.	TRBV9	TRBJ1-2	TGTGCCAGCAGCCGAGGAGGGGGGATAGCTAACTATGGCTACACCTTC	CASSRGGGIANYGYTF
.	.	TRBV5-6	TRBJ2-1	TGTGCCAGCAGCTTGGGGTCCAACTCCTACAATGAGCAGTTCTTC	CASSLGSNSYNEQFF
TRBD1	few	TRBV4-1	TRBJ1-5	TGCGCCAGCAGCTGGACAGGGGGCGATCAGCCCCAGCATTTT	CASSWTGGDQPQHF
TRBD1	.	TRBV28	TRBJ2-7	TGTGCCAGCAGAGAACCGGGACAGGCCACCTACGAGCAGTACTTC	CASREPGQATYEQYF
.	.	TRBV6-5	TRBJ2-7	TGTGCCAGCAGTACCGAGAGGGGGGTCTACGAGCAGTACTTC	CASSTERGVYEQYF
.	few	TRBV5-1	TRBJ1-1	TGCGCCAGCAGAGAGACGAACACTGAAGCTTTCTTT	CASRETNTEAFF
TRBD1	.	TRBV7-8	TRBJ1-1	TGTGCCAGCAGCTTCAGGGGGGCGAACACTGAAGCTTTCTTT	CASSFRGANTEAFF
.	.	TRBV6-1	TRBJ1-5	TGTGCCAGCAGTGGATCCTTCAATCAGCCCCAGCATTTT	CASSGSFNQPQHF
TRBD1	once	TRBV7-9	TRBJ2-1	TGTGCCAGCAGCTTAAGGACAGGGGGCAATGAGCAGTTCTTC	CASSLRTGGNEQFF
TRBD2	.	TRBV5-1	TRBJ2-5	TGCGCCAGCAGCGCAGCGTGGACTAGCGGGAGTGGAGGAGAGACCCAGTACTTC	CASSAAWTSGSGGETQYF
TRBD1	.	TRBV5-1	TRBJ1-2	TGCGCCAGCAGCTGGACCGGGACAGGGAATGGCTACACCTTC	CASSWTGTGNGYTF
.	.	TRBV30	TRBJ1-2	TGTGCCTGGAGTAGCGCCGGTTGGGGCTACACCTTC	CAWSSAGWGYTF
TRBD1	.	TRBV7-2	TRBJ2-1	TGTGCCAGCAGTTACTCCAGGGGGAATGAGCAGTTCTTC	CASSYSRGNEQFF
TRBD1	.	TRBV7-8	TRBJ1-4	TGTGCCAGCAGCTTAAGGGGCAGGGGGGGAACAACTAATGAAAAACTGTTTTTT	CASSLRGRGGTTNEKLFF
TRBD1	.	TRBV28	TRBJ1-5	TGTGCCAGCAGGGACAGGGGTGGAAGCAATCAGCCCCAGCATTTT	CASRDRGGSNQPQHF
TRBD1	few	TRBV9	TRBJ1-1	TGTGCCAGTGGGACAGCAATGAACACTGAAGCTTTCTTT	CASGTAMNTEAFF
.	.	TRBV18	TRBJ2-3	TGTGCCAGCTCACCACCGGGCAGAAGGGCAGATACGCAGTATTTT	CASSPPGRRADTQYF
.	.	TRBV6-4	TRBJ2-1	TGTGCCAGCAGTGACTCAGGGGGAGTGAGGAATGAGCAGTTCTTC	CASSDSGGVRNEQFF
TRBD2	many	TRBV5-4	TRBJ2-5	TGTGCCAGCAGCAGGGGGACTAGCGGGCCCCAAAGTCAAGAGACCCAGTACTTC	CASSRGTSGPQSQETQYF
TRBD1	.	TRBV6-6	TRBJ1-1	TGTGCCAGCCAAGACAGGGGGCAGAACACTGAAGCTTTCTTT	CASQDRGQNTEAFF
TRBD2	.	TRBV5-1	TRBJ2-7	TGCGCCAGCAGCTTGGGACTAGCTAAGATCTACGAGCAGTACTTC	CASSLGLAKIYEQYF
.	.	TRBV5-4	TRBJ2-1	TGTGCCAGCAGCCCTATAGCGGCCCCAAGGGATGAGCAGTTCTTC	CASSPIAAPRDEQFF
TRBD1	.	TRBV30	TRBJ2-7	TGTGCCGCCACCCCCCGCAGGGGGTCCTACGAGCAGTACTTC	CAATPRRGSYEQYF
.	.	TRBV30	TRBJ2-3	TGTGCCTGGAGTGTCGGTCAGGGGGATACGCAGTATTTT	CAWSVGQGDTQYF
.	.	TRBV6-1	TRBJ2-3	TGTGCCAGCCGGAAACCAGGGGCCCCGCAGTATTTT	CASRKPGAPQYF
.	.	TRBV28	TRBJ2-7	TGTGCCAGCAGTCCCTCCGGGACACTCTCCTACGAGCAGTACTTC	CASSPSGTLSYEQYF
TRBD1	.	TRBV27	TRBJ2-7	TGTGCCAGCAGTTTATCAGGGACAGGCCCCTACGAGCAGTACTTC	CASSLSGTGPYEQYF
.	.	TRBV7-8	TRBJ2-7	TGTGCCAGCAGCTTAGCCGCGCCGACGGGCGAGCAGTACTTC	CASSLAAPTGEQYF
.	.	TRBV6-1	TRBJ1-3	TGTGCCAGCAGAGCAGGGTACTCTGGAAACACCATATATTTT	CASRAGYSGNTIYF
TRBD2	.	TRBV15	TRBJ2-2	TGTGCCACCAGCAGCAAGGTCCCCCCCGGCGGGAGGGCCTTCACCGGGGAGCTGTTTTTT	CATSSKVPPGGRAFTGELFF
TRBD2	.	TRBV2	TRBJ2-7	TGTGCCAGCACCAGAAGCGGGAGCTCCTACGAGCAGTACTTC	CASTRSGSSYEQYF
.	.	TRBV28	TRBJ2-7	TGTGCCAGCATGACGAGGGGTACCTACGAGCAGTACTTC	CASMTRGTYEQYF
.	once	TRBV7-2	TRBJ1-2	TGTGCCAGCAGCTTAGACGGACAGACCTACTATGGCTACACCTTC	CASSLDGQTYYGYTF
TRBD2	.	TRBV11-2	TRBJ2-7	TGTGCCAGCAGCCCGCTGAGGACTAGCGTTCCCTACGAGCAGTACTTC	CASSPLRTSVPYEQYF
TRBD1	once	TRBV5-1	TRBJ2-3	TGCGCCAGCAGCAACACAGGGGGCGCCCCAGATACGCAGTATTTT	CASSNTGGAPDTQYF
.	.	TRBV7-6	TRBJ2-1	TGTGCCAGCAGCTTGAGCGGTGTACCTGATAATTTGAATGAGCAGTTCTTC	CASSLSGVPDNLNEQFF
TRBD2	.	TRBV7-9	TRBJ2-7	TGTGCCAGCAGCCCCTGGCTCGCGGGAGGAGGGGGTTACGAGCAGTACTTC	CASSPWLAGGGGYEQYF
.	.	TRBV30	TRBJ2-3	TGTGCCTGGAGCAGGGATACGCAGTATTTT	CAWSRDTQYF
.	few	TRBV6-4	TRBJ2-6	TGTGCCAGCAGTGACTCATCAGGGGCTGGGGCCAACGTCCTGACTTTC	CASSDSSGAGANVLTF
TRBD1	.	TRBV4-1	TRBJ2-5	TGCGCCAGCAGCCAGATCGCAGGGGGCGAGGAGACCCAGTACTTC	CASSQIAGGEETQYF
TRBD2	.	TRBV15	TRBJ2-3	TGTGCCACCAGCCAGCGGGGGGCTCAAGATACGCAGTATTTT	CATSQRGAQDTQYF
TRBD1	.	TRBV6-5	TRBJ1-4	TGTGCCAGCGCACCTTACAGGGGGCGCTTAGAAAAACTGTTTTTT	CASAPYRGRLEKLFF
.	.	TRBV2	TRBJ2-5	TGTGCCAGCAGTGAAGCAGGGGAGACCCAGTACTTC	CASSEAGETQYF
.	.	TRBV4-3	TRBJ2-2	TGCGCCAGCAGCCAAGGGGGGGCGGCGGGCGGGGAGCTGTTTTTT	CASSQGGAAGGELFF
TRBD2	.	TRBV13	TRBJ2-1	TGTGCCAGCAGCATCGGGACTAGGGGTTCTAATGAGCAGTTCTTC	CASSIGTRGSNEQFF
.	.	TRBV28	TRBJ1-2	TGTGCCAGCAGTTTATATCCAGAAATGAACTATGGCTACACCTTC	CASSLYPEMNYGYTF
TRBD1	.	TRBV27	TRBJ2-5	TGTGCCAGCAGCAGACAGGGGGCTGAGACCCAGTACTTC	CASSRQGAETQYF